The 17 T cell receptor beta chains presented below share a single source sample, sequenced in a study of T cells in Graves' hyperthyroidism and ophthalmopathy. RNA transcripts yielded amplified TCR beta CDR3 regions. TCR CDR3 regions were first amplified by RT-PCR with HTBI primers. TCRdb analysed the multiplex PCR reads with MiXCR anew, one entry per CDR3 protein. The table records around 350,000 distinct CDR3 sequences, more than 20% of them present only once. Sequencing used blood. These receptors were taken from a man aged 45-65 years with Graves' hyperthyroidism.

This clonotype turned up a few times. The rearrangement links TRBV29-1 to TRBJ2-3; D is unresolved. CDR1 SQVTM and CDR2 ANQGSEA come from the germline V gene. The CDR3 totals 13 residues. V was pared by 4 bases and J by 6 bases, with 14 bases between. CDR3 sequence reads: CSVGAQAWDTQYF. The CDR3 coding sequence is TGCAGCGTTGGGGCGCAGGCCTGGGATACGCAGTATTTT.

The V call is TRBV7-2, the J call TRBJ2-1; the D gene is possibly TRBD2 (6 bases). V dropped 1 base and J dropped 10 bases, with 11 bases sitting between them. The CDR3 has 13 amino acids. Germline-derived CDR1 and CDR2 are SGHTA and FQGNSA. The CDR3 protein is CASSLVLSGEQFF. The DNA for the CDR3 is TGTGCCAGCAGCTTAGTGCTTAGCGGCGAGCAGTTCTTC.

The chain recombines TRBV3-1 with TRBJ2-3; D is unclear. This CDR3 has 15 amino acids. Per the germline V gene, CDR1 is LGHDT and CDR2 is YNNKEL (reference sequence). With 0 bases removed from V and 0 bases from J, the gap between germline ends came to 7 bases. This CDR3 is CASSQDPRSTDTQYF. The DNA for the CDR3 is TGTGCCAGCAGCCAAGATCCCAGAAGCACAGATACGCAGTATTTT.

The gene calls are TRBV10-3 and TRBJ2-3; D remains unclear. This CDR3 is 14 amino acids long. Trimming took 6 bases from V and 0 from J, leaving 10 bases between them. The germline V gene encodes CDR1 ENHRY and CDR2 SYGVKD. This CDR3 reads CAIRSWTSTDTQYF. DNA for the CDR3: TGTGCCATCAGGTCGTGGACCAGCACAGATACGCAGTATTTT.

This clonotype has just a few counts. The chain joins TRBV10-3 to TRBJ2-7; TRBD1 might be the D (6 bases). CDR1 is ENHRY and CDR2 is SYGVKD in the germline V gene. CDR3 length: 13 amino acids. V dropped 4 bases and J dropped 6 bases, with 13 bases sitting between them. The CDR3 protein is CAISGLVTGEQYF. The CDR3 nucleotides are TGTGCCATCAGTGGATTGGTGACAGGCGAGCAGTACTTC.

This rearrangement joins TRBV11-2 to TRBJ2-1; 9 bases match TRBD2. The CDR3 spans 16 residues. V gave up 5 bases and J gave up 1 base; unmatched junction bases: 6. Germline V lookup: CDR1 SGHAT, CDR2 FQNNGV. CDR3 sequence (DNA): TGTGCCAGCAGCCCAGTTAGCGGGAGTTCCTACAATGAGCAGTTCTTC. Amino acids: CASSPVSGSSYNEQFF.

This clonotype has a handful of counts. V is TRBV10-3 and J is TRBJ2-3; 7 bases are a match to TRBD2. V was pared by 1 base and J by 6 bases, with 10 bases of the junction left unmatched. The CDR3 is 16 amino acids. Germline V gene lookup returns CDR1 ENHRY and CDR2 SYGVKD. The CDR3 DNA is TGTGCCATCAGTGAGTTGGCGGGAGCTGTGTCTGATACGCAGTATTTT. Its protein product is CAISELAGAVSDTQYF.

This clonotype was recorded at least ten times. The gene calls are TRBV7-9 and TRBJ2-7; possibly TRBD2 for D (5 bases). The germline V gene encodes CDR1 SEHNR and CDR2 FQNEAQ (reference sequence). This CDR3 region has 12 residues. Trimming shortened V by 5 bases and J by 3 bases, and 8 bases separated the two germline ends. The CDR3 DNA sequence: TGTGCCAGCAGCACGAGCGGCTACGAGCAGTACTTC. It encodes CASSTSGYEQYF.

This clonotype came up once. This rearrangement joins TRBV24-1 to TRBJ2-5; 15 positions agree with TRBD2. This CDR3 contains 18 residues. V dropped 3 bases and J dropped 5; count of bases not matched to a gene: 9. CDR1 KGHDR and CDR2 SFDVKD come from the germline V gene. The chain's CDR3 is CATSDGGLAGGGQETQYF. CDR3 nucleotides: TGTGCCACCAGTGATGGGGGACTAGCGGGGGGCGGGCAGGAGACCCAGTACTTC.

Of note for this clonotype: A read error is possible here, since a much larger clone lies one base away. The chain links TRBV2 to TRBJ2-7; 8 bases map to TRBD2. The CDR3 sequence is 17 residues long. Unmatched junction bases numbered 20, after V lost 9 bases and J lost 4 bases. Germline CDR1 and CDR2: SNHLY and FYNNEI. CDR3 in DNA: TGTGCCAGAGCACTTACGGCCGGCGGGAGGCCCAATTACGAGCAGTACTTC. Its protein product is CARALTAGGRPNYEQYF. Full variable domain (remainder filled in from reference TRBV2 and TRBJ2-7): EPEVTQTPSHQVTQMGQEVILRCVPISNHLYFYWYRQILGQKVEFLVSFYNNEISEKSEIFDDQFSVERPDGSNFTLKIRSTKLEDSAMYFCARALTAGGRPNYEQYFGPGTRLTVT.

The V gene is TRBV18, the J gene TRBJ2-1; possible D gene TRBD1, 5 bases. Germline values: CDR1 KGHSH, CDR2 LQKENI. Trimming took 1 base from V and 3 from J, leaving 10 bases between them. The CDR3 is 15 amino acids. CDR3 coding DNA: TGTGCCAGCTCACCACGGGCAGGGAACTACAATGAGCAGTTCTTC. Amino acids: CASSPRAGNYNEQFF.

There are a few counts of this clonotype. The rearrangement joins TRBV4-1 to TRBJ2-1, with TRBD2 identical over 12 bases. Germline CDR1 MGHRA, CDR2 YSYEKL. The V gene end was trimmed by 1 base and the J gene end by 4 bases; junction bases not matched to a gene: 2. CDR3 length: 16 amino acids. As DNA, the CDR3 is TGCGCCAGCAGCCAAGCACTAGCGGGAGGATACAATGAGCAGTTCTTC. Translating gives CASSQALAGGYNEQFF.

This clonotype was observed at least ten times. This chain links TRBV2 with TRBJ1-4, with TRBD1 matching 7 bases. The CDR3 is 12 amino acids. From germline, CDR1 is SNHLY and CDR2 FYNNEI. V lost 8 bases and J lost 8; bases outside the gene matches: 5. The chain's CDR3 is CASGTEREKLFF. In nucleotides, the CDR3 is TGTGCCAGCGGGACAGAAAGGGAAAAACTGTTTTTT.

About this clonotype itself: A read error may be the cause here, since a much bigger clone is one base away. The chain employs TRBV27 and TRBJ2-5, with D uncertain. The tail of the sequence fits TRBJ2-1 better, so the J call may be wrong. The CDR3 has 13 amino acids. Per germline, CDR1 MNHEY and CDR2 SMNVEV (reference sequence). The CDR3 coding sequence is TGTGCCAGCAGTCTGTACGTCCAAGAGACCCAGTTCTTC. Protein: CASSLYVQETQFF.

This clonotype was observed a few times. The chain is built from TRBV6-2 or TRBV6-3 and TRBJ2-7; no clear D gene. Looked up from germline, CDR1 is MNHEY and CDR2 is SVGEGT. The CDR3 is 13 residues long. Between the trimmed V and J ends, which lost 0 bases and 0 bases, there was a span of 3 bases. CDR3 in DNA: TGTGCCAGCAGTTACTCGATCTCCTACGAGCAGTACTTC. Protein: CASSYSISYEQYF.

This clonotype was counted only a few times. The gene calls are TRBV20-1 and TRBJ2-1, with 11 bases aligning to TRBD2. Trimming removed 5 bases from V and 10 bases from J; junction bases left unmatched: 10. Germline CDR1 DFQATT, CDR2 SNEGSKA (reference sequence). The CDR3 is 14 residues long. DNA for the CDR3: TGCAGTGCTTCTCTAGCGGGGGGCGTGCTGGAGCAGTTCTTC. Encoded protein: CSASLAGGVLEQFF.

The J gene is TRBJ2-3, the V gene TRBV6-2 or TRBV6-3, with a tentative D call TRBD1 (5 bases). The CDR3 sequence is 17 residues long. CDR1 is MNHEY, CDR2 SVGEGT, per germline. The germline V and J ends were trimmed by 2 bases and 2 bases, with 17 bases remaining between them. The CDR3 reads CASSYGLERGLTDTQYF. CDR3 DNA: TGTGCCAGCAGTTACGGGCTAGAAAGGGGCCTCACAGATACGCAGTATTTT.